This T cell receptor beta chain was profiled in a study of blood T cell repertoires in COVID-19. Donors of Cohort 3 who recovered were those that had two negative PCRs, clearance, or symptom resolution. The repertoire was sequenced with immunoSEQ multiplex PCR; TCRdb's copy has only in-frame clones and lacks some. The sample lists 400,000 to 500,000 clones; approximately 87% were seen once. The germline gives CDR1 LNHDA, CDR2 SQIVND (reference sequence). CDR3 length equals 15 residues. J was trimmed by 0 bases and V by 8 bases; bases with no gene match: 8. Sequences were obtained from PBMCs or T cells enriched from blood (not recorded which). The chain joins TRBV19 to TRBJ2-7; 9 positions agree with TRBD1. The origin of this receptor is a woman between 35 and 50 years old who had recovered from COVID-19. The CDR3 here is CASGEPGQGSYEQYF. CDR3 bases: TGTGCCAGTGGGGAGCCGGGACAGGGCTCCTACGAGCAGTACTTC.